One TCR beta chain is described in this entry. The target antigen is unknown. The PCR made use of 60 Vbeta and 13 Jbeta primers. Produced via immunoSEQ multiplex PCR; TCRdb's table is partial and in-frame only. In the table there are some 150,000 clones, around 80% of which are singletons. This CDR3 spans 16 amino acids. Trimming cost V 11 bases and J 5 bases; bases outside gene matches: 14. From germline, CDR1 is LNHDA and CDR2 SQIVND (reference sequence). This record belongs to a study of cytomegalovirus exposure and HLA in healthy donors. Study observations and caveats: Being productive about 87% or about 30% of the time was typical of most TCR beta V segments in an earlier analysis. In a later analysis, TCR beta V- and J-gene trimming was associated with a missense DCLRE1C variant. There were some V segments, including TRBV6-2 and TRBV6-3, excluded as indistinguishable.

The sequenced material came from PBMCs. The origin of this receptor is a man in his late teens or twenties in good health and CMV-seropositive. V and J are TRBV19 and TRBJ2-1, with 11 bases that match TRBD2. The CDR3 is CAVSGSGRAIDNEQFF. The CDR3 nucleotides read TGTGCCGTTTCCGGTAGCGGGAGGGCCATCGACAATGAGCAGTTCTTC. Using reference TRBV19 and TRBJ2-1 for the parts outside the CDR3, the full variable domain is DGGITQSPKYLFRKEGQNVTLSCEQNLNHDAMYWYRQDPGQGLRLIYYSQIVNDFQKGDIAEGYSVSREKKESFPLTVTSAQKNPTAFYLCAVSGSGRAIDNEQFFGPGTRLTVL.